This T cell receptor (beta chain) was retrieved from a study of identical twins. Germline V gene sequence: CDR1 MDHEN, CDR2 SYDVKM. V was clipped by 3 bases and J by 3 bases, with 8 bases between them. This CDR3 has 13 residues. A universal primer site was incorporated via template switching, and the cDNA contained unique molecular identifiers. In TCRdb, the 5' RACE reads were re-called with MiXCR into one record per CDR3 protein. The data hold 1.5 million to 2 million distinct CDR3 sequences, with less than 40% observed a single time. This clonotype was detected ten times or more. Sequenced sample: cord blood. The receptor was isolated from a newborn girl in good health. The J gene is TRBJ1-2, the V gene TRBV28, with TRBD1 as a possible D gene (5 bases). The CDR3 coding sequence is TGTGCCAGCAGTTTTACCAGGGACTATGGCTACACCTTC. Protein product: CASSFTRDYGYTF.